The 11 T cell receptor beta chains reported below all come from one sample, sequenced in a study of blood T cell repertoires in COVID-19. Only in-frame clones appear in the TCRdb table, and some are missing; sequencing was by immunoSEQ multiplex PCR. The data contain roughly 410,000 clones, around 89% of them singletons. The sequenced material came from peripheral blood. These receptors were taken from a man aged 35 to 55 with acute or convalescent COVID-19.

This clone was counted a single time. The gene calls are TRBV25-1 and TRBJ2-1; the D gene is possibly TRBD1 (7 bases). Trimming removed 1 base from V and 7 bases from J, with 11 bases in between. The CDR3 has 14 residues. Germline loops: CDR1 MGHDK, CDR2 SYGVNS. The DNA of the CDR3 is TGTGCCAGCAGTGAATGGGCAGGGGGGAATGAGCAGTTCTTC. Encoded protein: CASSEWAGGNEQFF.

The V gene is TRBV11-2, the J gene TRBJ1-4; maybe TRBD1 (5 bases). CDR1 and CDR2 (germline): SGHAT, FQNNGV. The CDR3 loop spans 15 amino acids. The ends were cut back, 6 bases at V and 10 bases at J, with 21 bases in the middle. The CDR3 DNA is TGTGCCAGCAGACCAACAGGTTCCGGGGGGGGAAAACTGTTTTTT. This gives the protein CASRPTGSGGGKLFF.

V gene TRBV19 combines with J gene TRBJ2-3, with TRBD2 matching over 13 bases. The J segment lost 3 bases and the V segment lost 1 base, leaving 7 bases of the junction unmatched. Germline V lookup: CDR1 LNHDA, CDR2 SQIVND (reference sequence). CDR3 size: 18 residues. Written as DNA, the CDR3 is TGTGCCAGTAGTATAGGACTAGCGGGAGGTTTCGGGACAGATACGCAGTATTTT. The encoded protein is CASSIGLAGGFGTDTQYF.

This clone was counted a few times. The chain carries TRBV15 and TRBJ2-5; TRBD1 matches at 7 bases. The CDR3 consists of 12 residues. V was pared by 5 bases and J by 5 bases, with 2 bases of the junction left unmatched. CDR1 and CDR2 from the germline V gene are LNHNV and YYDKDF (reference sequence). The CDR3, as DNA: TGTGCCACCAGCTACAGGGGCGAGACCCAGTACTTC. This gives the protein CATSYRGETQYF.

To note about this clone: A read error may account for a junction end that differs from germline. This chain links TRBV7-7 with TRBJ2-5; 10 bases line up with TRBD2. In germline, CDR1 is SSHAT, CDR2 FNYEAQ (reference sequence). The length of the CDR3 is 14 residues. The CDR3 loop is CASSRTSGEETQYF. The CDR3 region has the DNA TGTGCTAGCAGTCGGACTAGCGGAGAAGAGACCCAGTACTTC.

The CDR3: CASSGSDSEGRNQPQHF. The CDR3 coding sequence is TGTGCCAGCAGTGGGTCGGACAGCGAAGGGCGCAATCAGCCCCAGCATTTT. This sequence joins TRBV6-1 and TRBJ1-5, with a weak D call TRBD1 (6 bases). V lost 4 bases and J lost 2, with 18 bases in between. The germline CDR1 and CDR2 sequences are MNHNS and SASEGT. The length of the CDR3 is 17 residues.

This clone appeared a single time. The chain carries TRBV20-1 and TRBJ1-1, with TRBD1 as a possible D gene (6 bases). Germline values: CDR1 DFQATT, CDR2 SNEGSKA (reference sequence). This CDR3 is 13 amino acids long. The V and J ends lost 3 bases and 1 base respectively, with 9 bases between them. CDR3 region: CSASRGGNTEAFF. CDR3 bases: TGCAGTGCTAGTCGAGGGGGGAACACTGAAGCTTTCTTT.

The chain carries TRBV7-3 and TRBJ2-3; a possible D gene is TRBD1 (6 bases). The CDR3 is 15 residues long. V lost 5 bases, J lost 0 bases, and 12 bases lay in between. Germline loops: CDR1 SGHTA, CDR2 FQGTGA. The CDR3 loop is CASSRDRMSTDTQYF. The CDR3 DNA is TGTGCCAGCAGCCGAGACAGGATGAGCACAGATACGCAGTATTTT.

The chain recombines TRBV10-1 with TRBJ1-6, with TRBD1 identical over 10 bases. The CDR3 is 15 amino acids. Germline values: CDR1 WNHNN, CDR2 SYGVQD (reference sequence). V was pared by 6 bases and J by 8 bases, with 7 bases of the junction left unmatched. CDR3 nucleotide sequence: TGCGCCAGCAGCGGGGGGACAGGGGAGGATTCACCCCTCCACTTT. It yields the protein CASSGGTGEDSPLHF.

The V and J genes are TRBV30 and TRBJ2-7, with D unresolved. The CDR3 is 12 amino acids. V gave up 3 bases and J gave up 2 bases, with 8 bases separating them. The germline V gene encodes CDR1 GTSNPN and CDR2 SVGIG (reference sequence). CDR3 region: CAWRTTPYEQYF. The CDR3 region has the DNA TGTGCCTGGAGAACTACCCCCTACGAGCAGTACTTC. Variable domain in full (rest from reference TRBV30 and TRBJ2-7): SQTIHQWPATLVQPVGSPLSLECTVEGTSNPNLYWYRQAAGRGLQLLFYSVGIGQISSEVPQNLSASRPQDRQFILSSKKLLLSDSGFYLCAWRTTPYEQYFGPGTRLTVT.

This chain connects TRBV27 to TRBJ2-7, with D hard to call. Between the trimmed V and J ends, which lost 2 bases and 0 bases, there was a span of 11 bases. Germline-derived CDR1 and CDR2 are MNHEY and SMNVEV (reference sequence). The CDR3 consists of 15 residues. The CDR3 DNA is TGTGCCAGCAGTTTAGGGTTTTCTAGCTCCTACGAGCAGTACTTC. Translation: CASSLGFSSSYEQYF.